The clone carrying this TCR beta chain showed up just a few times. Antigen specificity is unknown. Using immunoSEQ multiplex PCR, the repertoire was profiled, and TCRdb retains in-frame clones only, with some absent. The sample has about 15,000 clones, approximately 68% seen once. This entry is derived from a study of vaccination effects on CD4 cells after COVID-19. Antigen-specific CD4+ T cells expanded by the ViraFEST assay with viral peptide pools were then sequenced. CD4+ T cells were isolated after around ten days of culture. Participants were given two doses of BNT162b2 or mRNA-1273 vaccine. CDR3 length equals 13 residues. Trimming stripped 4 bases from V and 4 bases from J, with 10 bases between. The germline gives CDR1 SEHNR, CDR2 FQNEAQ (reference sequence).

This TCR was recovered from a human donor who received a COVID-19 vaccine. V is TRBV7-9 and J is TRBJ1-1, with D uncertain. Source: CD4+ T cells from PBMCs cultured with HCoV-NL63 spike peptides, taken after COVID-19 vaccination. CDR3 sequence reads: CASSYEGSTEAFF. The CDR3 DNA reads TGTGCCAGCAGCTACGAGGGCAGCACTGAAGCTTTCTTT.